This TCR beta chain was found in a study of control samples from healthy donors and cancer patients. Trimming removed 5 bases at V and 5 bases at J, with 16 bases between. There are 15 residues in the CDR3. Germline assignment: CDR1 SEHNR and CDR2 FQNEAQ (reference sequence). This clone was recorded once. TCRdb's copy holds only in-frame clones and misses some; the assay was immunoSEQ multiplex PCR. This sample has about 120,000 clones, with about 93% found just once. The genes are TRBV7-9 and TRBJ2-4; D not resolved. Sequenced sample: PBMCs. This TCR was sampled from a man aged 50 to 59 with head and neck cancer. The CDR3 DNA reads TGTGCCAGCAGCGACCTCCTCGGGCCCCAAAACATTCAGTACTTC. Protein product: CASSDLLGPQNIQYF.